This T cell receptor beta chain was retrieved from a study of T cells in Graves' hyperthyroidism and ophthalmopathy. Study as a whole: Upon initial diagnosis and before any treatment, peripheral blood was collected. Study observations and caveats: The model foresaw ophthalmopathy a median about 6.5 months prior to onset.

With 4 bases clipped from V and 7 bases from J, the junction kept 9 bases outside the gene matches. CDR1 is GTSNPN and CDR2 is SVGIG in the germline V gene (reference sequence). The CDR3 covers 15 residues. Template material for amplifying TCR beta CDR3 regions consisted of RNA transcripts. In the first-round RT-PCR of the TCR CDR3, the HTBI primer set was used. TCRdb analysed the multiplex PCR reads with MiXCR anew, one entry per CDR3 protein. The sample records about 400,000 distinct CDR3 sequences, about a sixth being singletons. On this clonotype itself: The antigen is not known.

This chain joins TRBV30 and TRBJ2-1; the match to TRBD1 covers 11 bases. The TCR comes from a woman under 30 with Graves' hyperthyroidism that later progressed to Graves' ophthalmopathy. The sequencing input was blood. CDR3 region: CAWITHRDRGNEQFF. DNA of the CDR3: TGTGCCTGGATTACACACCGGGACAGGGGGAATGAGCAGTTCTTC.